This T cell receptor beta chain was recorded in a study of cytomegalovirus exposure and HLA in healthy donors. Study-wide results and caveats: As a later analysis showed, a missense DCLRE1C variant was linked to trimming of TCR beta V- and J-genes.

CDR1 is LNHDA and CDR2 is SQIVND in the germline V gene (reference sequence). This CDR3 comprises 15 residues. V was trimmed by 3 bases and J by 1 base, leaving 12 bases between them. As concerns this clone: Its antigen is not known.

It was with 60 Vbeta and 13 Jbeta primers that the PCR ran. Here immunoSEQ multiplex PCR was the method, and the copy in TCRdb shows in-frame clones only, minus some. The sample has roughly 130,000 clones; 75% to 85% are singletons. The specimen sequenced was PBMCs. The clonotype originates from a man aged 18-30 years in good health and CMV-seronegative. The genes are TRBV19 and TRBJ2-5; no reliable D call. The CDR3 sequence is CASSMSSRRQETQYF. The CDR3 bases are TGTGCCAGTAGTATGTCTTCCAGGCGCCAAGAGACCCAGTACTTC.